The clone carrying this T cell receptor (beta chain) was picked up one time. Its antigen is as yet unknown. Per the germline V gene, CDR1 is SGHVS and CDR2 is FQNEAQ. The V end lost 1 base, the J end lost 5 bases, and 18 bases lay between the germline ends. The CDR3 length is 16 residues. The data were obtained in a study of vaccination effects on CD4 cells after COVID-19. In the study overall: Sampling of a couple of convalescent patients took place 16 days and one week prior to vaccination.

Pools of viral peptides were used by the ViraFEST assay to expand antigen-specific CD4+ T cells ahead of sequencing. Between days 9 and 10 of culture, CD4+ T cells were separated out. The person was diagnosed with PCR-confirmed SARS-CoV-2 infection between March and December 2020. Fresh IL-2-containing medium replaced half the medium on days 3 and 7. Assay: immunoSEQ multiplex PCR; the TCRdb copy retains only in-frame clones and omits some. This sample has 20,000 to 30,000 clones; around 69% occur once, and the top ten carry around a sixth. The V gene is TRBV7-8, the J gene TRBJ2-7; tentative D call: TRBD2 (7 bases). The sample was CD4+ T cells from PBMCs cultured with SARS-CoV-2 spike peptides, taken before COVID-19 vaccination. This TCR came from a human donor who had a prior SARS-CoV-2 infection. The CDR3 DNA reads as TGTGCCAGCAGCTTAGGGGGCCGGGGGGCGGTGGACGAGCAGTACTTC. It codes for CASSLGGRGAVDEQYF.